The T cell receptor beta chain under discussion was sequenced for a study of metastatic and nonmetastatic thyroid tumors. From germline, CDR1 is MDHEN and CDR2 SYDVKM. The CDR3 is made up of 15 amino acids. V was clipped by 5 bases and J by 10 bases, with 21 bases between them. As originally analysed: Construction of a distant-metastasis classifier for papillary thyroid cancer relied on CDR3 differences across clinicopathological groups. MiXCR re-clonotyped the PCR reads for TCRdb. The V and J calls follow TCRdb's processing rather than the paper's. The sample lists tens of thousands of clones; about a tenth were seen once. Among the patients, none had received any treatment before thyroid surgery.

The TCR originated in a female donor with papillary thyroid cancer or a benign thyroid nodule (not recorded which). Some clones in this sample may be carry-over from other donors' samples. The source material was blood. The chain is built from TRBV28 and TRBJ1-5; tentatively, D is TRBD1 (5 bases). CDR3 region: CASSESVSPGHPQHF. As DNA, the CDR3 is TGTGCCAGCAGTGAGAGCGTGTCTCCGGGGCATCCCCAGCATTTT.